Listed here is a single TCR beta chain. Its antigen specificity is not known. No base quality values were provided; no much bigger clone lies one nucleotide off. Libraries were built with 5' RACE. TCRdb shows the sequencer as Illumina HiSeq 2500. A second about 7 to 11 cycle PCR used a sample-barcoded 5' primer and a J-beta primer mix. A template-switch 5' adaptor carrying 12 random nucleotides introduced a unique molecular identifier onto each TCR beta cDNA molecule. Each sample yielded at least 3 million CDR3-containing paired-end reads. First-strand cDNA was synthesized from all RNA with the Mint cDNA synthesis kit, primed by a TRBC-specific oligonucleotide. All cDNA was treated with uracil-DNA glycosylase and then went through a first 18-cycle PCR with the universal primers M1SS and BC2_uni_R. Under the source paper's analysis protocol: Each sample was normalized by randomly selecting 1 million high-quality reads, each carrying a distinct molecular identifier. Instead of being binned into consensus sequences, reads with shared molecular identifiers were discarded. CDR3 identification, clonotype clustering and error correction used MiTCR with a Q25 quality threshold and the strictest error-elimination algorithm. Lower-bound total TCR beta diversity was estimated with a nonparametric unseen species model using Euler transformation. TCRdb took the public reads, trimmed them with fastp at Q25, ran MiXCR for clone calling and kept in-frame beta chains. Rows with a matching CDR3 protein are joined into one entry that keeps the most common DNA and genes. In this record, the V and J calls reflect TCRdb's handling and not the investigators' own analysis. Here the sample has 700,000 to 900,000 distinct CDR3 sequences; 40% to 65% occur a single time. Roughly 40% of the sample goes to the ten largest clones.

As encoded in the germline V gene, CDR1 is MNHEY while CDR2 is SVGAGI. The germline V end is reduced by 0 bases and the J end by 7 bases; junction bases left unmatched: 12. From the cysteine through the phenylalanine, the CDR3 covers 17 amino acids. Only the CDR3 DNA stays, 51 bases, in frame from base 1. These data originate in a study of blood T cells in healthy people across ages (dated by TCRdb to between 2014 and 2017). Regarding the study in general: In model experiments, template switching captured about one uniquely barcoded TCR beta cDNA molecule for every two T cells. The donors were divided into four age groups: young (average roughly 17 years), middle-aged (about 40), aged (approximately 62) and long-lived (around 87). The study analyzed two additional independent replicas of 1 million unique cDNA reads from the same blood draw for two donors, one aged 18 to 30 and one aged 80 or older. Using deep sequencing normalized with unique cDNA molecular identifiers, the study measured how TCR beta repertoire diversity changes with age. To avoid experimental bias, donors of different ages were spread randomly across the sequencing lanes.

Results and caveats for the whole study, not just this receptor: The CMV infection status of donors was not known, potentially confounding age-related changes in expanded clonotypes. Observed TCR beta diversity per million T cells fell roughly linearly with age, and a significant reduction was already apparent by age roughly 40. There was a strong correlation between observed TCR beta diversity and the percentage of naive T cells measured by flow cytometry. Because profiling used bulk unsorted PBMCs, naive and antigen-experienced compartments could not be compared conclusively. The long-lived group showed more naive CD4+ T cells, fewer expanded clones and increased TCR diversity than the aged group, suggesting age selection. Estimates of total diversity from one million sequenced T cells were regarded as lower bounds and underestimates.

The donors were roughly 38 Caucasian individuals from Russia, aged roughly 6 to 95 years, who were systemically healthy. Each donor gave about 9.8 milliliters of peripheral blood, drawn into EDTA-treated Vacutainer tubes. PBMCs were isolated by Ficoll-Paque density-gradient centrifugation, with at least 6 million obtained per sample. Trizol reagent was used to extract total RNA from PBMCs, with at least 5.5 micrograms per sample. Naive CD45RAhigh/CD27high T cell percentages were measured by flow cytometry on a PBMC aliquot from every donor. The chain joins TRBV6-5 to TRBJ1-2; TRBD1 lines up with 9 middle nucleotides. The receptor comes from a man at least 80 years old in good health. The sequencing sample was made of blood. The DNA is TGTGCCAGCAGTTACTCGATGGGGGGACAGGGAATGCGTGGCTACACCTTC. Its product reads: CASSYSMGGQGMRGYTF.